The 21 T cell receptor beta chains presented below share a single source sample, sequenced in a study of blood T cells in healthy people across ages. PCR was performed a second time for about 7 to 12 cycles using a sample-barcoded 5' primer and a J-beta primer mix. TCRdb fed the 5' RACE reads into MiXCR, producing one record per CDR3 protein. The table records hundreds of thousands of distinct CDR3 sequences, more than 40% of them present only once. The source material was blood. Every receptor here comes from a woman aged 55 to 70 in good health.

This clonotype was seen a few times. J is TRBJ2-1 and V is TRBV20-1; the D is unclear. The V gene's germline CDR1 is DFQATT and CDR2 SNEGSKA (reference sequence). The CDR3 spans 14 residues. Trimming removed 7 bases at V and 3 bases at J, with 16 bases between. Here the CDR3 reads CSVLDQTFYNEQFF. The CDR3 DNA reads TGCAGTGTTTTGGACCAGACCTTCTACAATGAGCAGTTCTTC.

This chain connects TRBV25-1 to TRBJ1-6, with D perhaps TRBD1 (5 bases). Germline CDR1 reads MGHDK; CDR2 reads SYGVNS. The ends were cut back, 3 bases at V and 5 bases at J, with 11 bases in the middle. The CDR3 runs 15 residues. The CDR3 here is CASSDGTADNSPLHF. CDR3 DNA: TGTGCCAGCAGTGACGGGACGGCAGATAATTCACCCCTCCACTTT.

The chain is built from TRBV4-1 and TRBJ2-7, with D possibly TRBD2 on 6 matching bases. Trimming stripped 1 base from V and 2 bases from J, with 12 bases between. There are 15 residues in the CDR3. Germline V gene data show CDR1 as MGHRA and CDR2 as YSYEKL. The CDR3 DNA follows: TGCGCCAGCAGCCAAGCCCCTTTAGCGGCCTACGAGCAGTACTTC. This translates into CASSQAPLAAYEQYF.

This chain uses TRBV7-6 with TRBJ1-5, with TRBD1 matching 7 bases. CDR1 and CDR2 from the germline V gene are SGHVS and FNYEAQ. The CDR3 is 16 amino acids. J was trimmed by 7 bases and V by 5 bases; bases with no gene match: 14. The CDR3 nucleotides are TGTGCCAGCAGCCCGACGCAGAGGGACAGTGGCCAGCCCCAGCATTTT. Protein sequence: CASSPTQRDSGQPQHF.

Remarks on this clonotype: The junction departs from germline at one end; a sequencing error may be responsible. The chain links TRBV7-2 to TRBJ1-2, with 9 nucleotides matching TRBD1. The germline V gene has CDR1 SGHTA and CDR2 FQGNSA. CDR3 size: 14 residues. The CDR3 DNA reads TGTGCCGGCAGCTTTATACAGGGGGCGCGGGGCTACACCTTC. Translated: CAGSFIQGARGYTF.

Remarks on this clonotype: This may come from a read error, since a much larger clone is one base off. The chain couples TRBV20-1 to TRBJ2-1; D gene unclear. This CDR3 is built from 14 residues. Deletions cut 6 bases from V and 10 bases from J, with 22 bases between. Germline values: CDR1 DFQATT, CDR2 SNEGSKA (reference sequence). The CDR3 loop reads CSAPNEGFGYEQFF. The CDR3 DNA reads as TGCAGTGCCCCTAATGAAGGATTTGGTTACGAGCAGTTCTTC.

The chain employs TRBV28 and TRBJ2-7, with D perhaps assigned TRBD1 or TRBD2 (7 bases each). V lost 7 bases to trimming and J lost 7 bases, with 20 bases between them. The CDR3 is made up of 14 amino acids. Germline V gives CDR1 MDHEN, CDR2 SYDVKM. CDR3: CASTRGGPSREQYF. As DNA, the CDR3 is TGTGCCAGCACCAGGGGGGGACCATCGAGAGAGCAGTACTTC. Filled out from reference TRBV28 and TRBJ2-7, the complete variable domain reads DVKVTQSSRYLVKRTGEKVFLECVQDMDHENMFWYRQDPGLGLRLIYFSYDVKMKEKGDIPEGYSVSREKKERFSLILESASTNQTSMYLCASTRGGPSREQYFGPGTRLTVT.

The chain combines TRBV5-1 with TRBJ2-1; D remains ambiguous. CDR1 and CDR2 from the germline V gene are SGHRS and YFSETQ. This CDR3 has 13 residues. With 4 bases removed from V and 4 bases from J, the gap between germline ends came to 9 bases. The CDR3 sequence is CASSPTTYNEQFF. The CDR3 bases are TGCGCCAGCAGCCCTACGACTTACAATGAGCAGTTCTTC.

This clonotype has just one count. V gene TRBV5-1 combines with J gene TRBJ2-5; the match to TRBD2 covers 8 bases. This CDR3 is built from 16 residues. V shed 1 base, J shed 0 bases, and the junction held 5 bases outside the gene matches. Germline V gene lookup returns CDR1 SGHRS and CDR2 YFSETQ. The CDR3 nucleotides are TGCGCCAGCAGCTTGAGAGTAGCGGGGTACCAAGAGACCCAGTACTTC. This codes for CASSLRVAGYQETQYF.

The chain's CDR3 is CASSRTSREQFF. For the CDR3, the DNA is TGTGCCAGCAGCCGGACTAGTCGAGAGCAGTTCTTC. The V call is TRBV11-2, the J call TRBJ2-1; 7 bases map to TRBD2. The V and J ends lost 5 bases and 10 bases, in that order; junction bases with no gene match: 5. Germline CDR1 is SGHAT and CDR2 is FQNNGV. The CDR3 consists of 12 residues. The full variable domain, in which reference TRBV11-2 and TRBJ2-1 provide the parts outside the CDR3, is EAGVAQSPRYKIIEKRQSVAFWCNPISGHATLYWYQQILGQGPKLLIQFQNNGVVDDSQLPKDRFSAERLKGVDSTLKIQPAKLEDSAVYLCASSRTSREQFFGPGTRLTVL.

The chain joins TRBV20-1 to TRBJ2-7; no clear D. CDR1 is DFQATT, CDR2 SNEGSKA, per germline (reference sequence). This CDR3 is built from 14 residues. V dropped 6 bases and J dropped 1 base, with 16 bases sitting between them. DNA of the CDR3: TGCAGTGCCGTCAATGACGACGGTTCCTACGAGCAGTACTTC. Its translation: CSAVNDDGSYEQYF.

This sequence joins TRBV10-3 and TRBJ1-5, with TRBD1 matching 7 bases. J gave up 3 bases and V 0 bases, and 5 bases lay outside the gene matches. Germline CDR1 is ENHRY and CDR2 is SYGVKD. The CDR3 has 16 residues. The CDR3 DNA sequence: TGTGCCATCAGTGAGTCCAGGACAGGATTCAATCAGCCCCAGCATTTT. Protein: CAISESRTGFNQPQHF.

The chain employs TRBV20-1 and TRBJ2-2; possibly TRBD2 for D (6 bases). The V end was cut by 5 bases, the J end by 4 bases, with 23 bases between. The CDR3 is 17 residues long. Germline CDR1 and CDR2: DFQATT and SNEGSKA (reference sequence). Here the CDR3 DNA reads TGCAGTGCTGGACTACAGGTTATGGGGTCGCGCACCGGGGAGCTGTTTTTT. This encodes CSAGLQVMGSRTGELFF.

This clonotype was detected only a few times. The chain combines TRBV7-3 with TRBJ2-3; possibly TRBD2 for D (6 bases). The CDR3 length is 15 residues. Germline CDR1 is SGHTA and CDR2 is FQGTGA. V lost 9 bases and J 1 base, leaving 17 bases between the germline ends. The CDR3 coding sequence is TGTGCCAGTTCCGTTAGCGGAGCTCGCACAGATACGCAGTATTTT. It translates to CASSVSGARTDTQYF.

The CDR3 bases are TGTGCCAGCGGGACTAGCGGTGGGGCCTACGAGCAGTACTTC. Translated, it gives CASGTSGGAYEQYF. The J gene is TRBJ2-7, the V gene TRBV2; 11 nucleotides align to TRBD2. The CDR3 is 14 residues long. The junction had 5 bases not matched to a gene; V was cut back by 8 bases and J by 2 bases. Germline values: CDR1 SNHLY, CDR2 FYNNEI.

This clonotype was observed a few times. The rearrangement links TRBV5-1 to TRBJ2-6, with no clear D. V lost 0 bases and J 0 bases, leaving 7 bases between the germline ends. Germline values: CDR1 SGHRS, CDR2 YFSETQ. This CDR3 contains 16 residues. Written as DNA, the CDR3 is TGCGCCAGCAGCTTGGGACCCAGCTCTGGGGCCAACGTCCTGACTTTC. Protein sequence: CASSLGPSSGANVLTF.

The genes are TRBV28 and TRBJ1-4, with 8 bases matching TRBD1. The germline V gene encodes CDR1 MDHEN and CDR2 SYDVKM. CDR3 size: 16 residues. V lost 4 bases to trimming and J lost 8 bases; unmatched junction nucleotides: 12. CDR3 residues: CASSSTGDRTPEKLFF. The CDR3 bases are TGTGCCAGCAGTTCGACAGGGGATCGGACACCAGAAAAACTGTTTTTT.

In its sample, this clonotype was seen many times. The CDR3 sequence: CASSAGQGRLQETQYF. The CDR3, as DNA: TGTGCCAGCAGCGCAGGACAGGGTCGGCTCCAAGAGACCCAGTACTTC. The chain has TRBV9 and TRBJ2-5, with TRBD1 matching over 8 bases. The V gene's germline CDR1 is SGDLS and CDR2 YYNGEE. V shed 3 bases, J shed 1 base, and the junction held 8 bases outside the gene matches. This CDR3 contains 16 residues.

V and J are TRBV5-5 and TRBJ2-5, with D maybe TRBD2 (7 bases). V lost 5 bases and J 5 bases, leaving 16 bases between the germline ends. CDR3 size: 14 residues. CDR1 SGHKS and CDR2 YYEKEE come from the germline V gene (reference sequence). CDR3 protein: CASSGGGAFETQYF. The CDR3 DNA reads TGTGCCAGCAGTGGGGGGGGCGCTTTTGAGACCCAGTACTTC.

About this clonotype itself: The junction differs from germline at one of its ends, possibly a read error. This chain joins TRBV28 and TRBJ2-7, with D perhaps TRBD2 (6 bases). CDR1 and CDR2 (germline): MDHEN, SYDVKM. This CDR3 has 18 residues. The CDR3 coding sequence is TGTGCCAGCGGTTTACAGAGGTGGGGACTCCGGAGCTCCTACGAGCAGTACTTC. Translation gives CASGLQRWGLRSSYEQYF.

The chain couples TRBV29-1 to TRBJ2-1; TRBD2 matches 9 bases. Germline loops: CDR1 SQVTM, CDR2 ANQGSEA. This CDR3 is 14 amino acids long. J lost 2 bases, V lost 2 bases, and 1 base had no gene match. The CDR3 DNA is TGCAGCGTTGAAATAGCGGGAGCCTACAATGAGCAGTTCTTC. Residues: CSVEIAGAYNEQFF.